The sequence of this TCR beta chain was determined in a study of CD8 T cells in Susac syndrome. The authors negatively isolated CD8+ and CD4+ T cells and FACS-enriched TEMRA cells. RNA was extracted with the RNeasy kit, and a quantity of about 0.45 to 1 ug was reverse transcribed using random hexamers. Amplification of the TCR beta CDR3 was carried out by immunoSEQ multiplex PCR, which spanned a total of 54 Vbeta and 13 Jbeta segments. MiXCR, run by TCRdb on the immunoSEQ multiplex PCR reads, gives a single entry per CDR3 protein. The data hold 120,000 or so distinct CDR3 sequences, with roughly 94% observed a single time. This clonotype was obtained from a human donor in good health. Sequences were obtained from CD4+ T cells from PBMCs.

This CDR3 reads CASTQRELTDTQYF. DNA for the CDR3: TGTGCCAGTACCCAGCGGGAGCTTACAGATACGCAGTATTTT. The V gene is TRBV19, the J gene TRBJ2-3, with 8 nucleotides matching TRBD2. V was clipped by 7 bases and J by 3 bases; unmatched bases: 6. The CDR3 length is 14 residues. The V gene's germline CDR1 is LNHDA and CDR2 SQIVND (reference sequence).